One sample yielded the 18 T cell receptor beta chains listed below, sequenced in a study of beta chain features in type 1 diabetes. The isolated RNA, all of it, was reverse transcribed, so expressed TCRB transcripts were what got sequenced. The table came from immunoSEQ multiplex PCR; TCRdb's copy has only in-frame clones and leaves some out. The table shows under 950,000 clones, with around a sixth occurring only once. The sample taken for sequencing was naive CD4+ T cells from blood. All receptors derive from a woman between 18 and 29 years old in good health.

V is TRBV12-5 and J is TRBJ2-3; D tentatively fits TRBD1 or TRBD2 (5 bases each). V lost 6 bases and J lost 0, with 16 bases in between. CDR3 length: 16 residues. Germline V lookup: CDR1 LGHNT, CDR2 FRNRAP. Written as DNA, the CDR3 is TGTGCTAGTGGCCTTGGCACGGGGCTCAGCACAGATACGCAGTATTTT. Translation gives CASGLGTGLSTDTQYF.

This chain links TRBV7-9 with TRBJ2-1, with TRBD2 matching over 11 bases. The V and J ends lost 6 bases and 4 bases, in that order; junction bases with no gene match: 8. The CDR3 loop spans 16 amino acids. CDR1 and CDR2 from the germline V gene are SEHNR and FQNEAQ (reference sequence). The DNA for the CDR3 is TGTGCCAGCAGTCATGCCGGGACTAGCGGATACAATGAGCAGTTCTTC. This gives the protein CASSHAGTSGYNEQFF.

V gene TRBV4-2 combines with J gene TRBJ2-1; the D gene is possibly TRBD2 (6 bases). V lost 3 bases to trimming and J lost 4 bases, with 16 bases between them. This CDR3 is built from 16 residues. Germline CDR1 reads LGHNA; CDR2 reads YNFKEQ. The CDR3 loop is CASSHLSGPSYNEQFF. CDR3 bases: TGTGCCAGCAGCCACCTTAGCGGCCCCTCTTACAATGAGCAGTTCTTC.

This chain joins TRBV25-1 and TRBJ2-7; 7 nucleotides match TRBD2. J was trimmed by 1 base and V by 8 bases; bases with no gene match: 8. The CDR3 is 14 residues long. Germline loops: CDR1 MGHDK, CDR2 SYGVNS. Here the CDR3 reads CASEGRELSYEQYF. The CDR3 DNA reads TGTGCCAGCGAAGGGCGGGAGCTATCCTACGAGCAGTACTTC.

CDR3 sequence: CASTSSTGWNEQFF. The CDR3 DNA reads TGTGCCAGCACCTCCTCGACAGGGTGGAATGAGCAGTTCTTC. This sequence joins TRBV7-2 and TRBJ2-1; TRBD1 aligns across 7 bases. Trimming cost V 7 bases and J 7 bases; bases outside gene matches: 10. CDR3 length equals 14 residues. Germline CDR1 reads SGHTA; CDR2 reads FQGNSA.

This clone was seen only a few times. The CDR3 reads CASSWGQGGTYEQYF. The CDR3 DNA sequence: TGTGCCAGCAGCTGGGGGCAGGGGGGCACCTACGAGCAGTACTTC. The chain has TRBV27 and TRBJ2-7, with D tentatively TRBD1 (7 bases). CDR3 size: 15 residues. Germline loops: CDR1 MNHEY, CDR2 SMNVEV (reference sequence). The germline V and J ends were trimmed by 6 bases and 2 bases, with 17 bases remaining between them.

This clone turned up a few times. This chain joins TRBV7-9 and TRBJ1-1, with a tentative D call TRBD1 (5 bases). Trimming pared 2 bases from V and 1 base from J, leaving 11 bases between. CDR1 and CDR2 (germline): SEHNR, FQNEAQ (reference sequence). This CDR3 comprises 15 residues. The CDR3 spells CASSLRDGQNTEAFF. CDR3 nucleotides: TGTGCCAGCAGCTTACGCGACGGACAGAACACTGAAGCTTTCTTT. The complete variable domain, with remaining parts taken from reference TRBV7-9 and TRBJ1-1, reads DTGVSQNPRHKITKRGQNVTFRCDPISEHNRLYWYRQTLGQGPEFLTYFQNEAQLEKSRLLSDRFSAERPKGSFSTLEIQRTEQGDSAMYLCASSLRDGQNTEAFFGQGTRLTVV.

This rearrangement joins TRBV19 to TRBJ2-1, with TRBD2 identical over 10 bases. Germline-derived CDR1 and CDR2 are LNHDA and SQIVND (reference sequence). CDR3 size: 16 residues. V lost 6 bases and J lost 4; bases outside the gene matches: 9. The CDR3 sequence: CASSTRGTSEYNEQFF. The CDR3 DNA is TGTGCCAGTAGCACACGGGGGACTAGCGAGTACAATGAGCAGTTCTTC.

The chain combines TRBV19 with TRBJ1-1; D remains ambiguous. Trimming stripped 9 bases from V and 2 bases from J, with 13 bases between. Germline CDR1 LNHDA, CDR2 SQIVND (reference sequence). This CDR3 spans 13 amino acids. This CDR3 is CASAGQPNTEAFF. In DNA, the CDR3 is TGTGCCAGCGCGGGCCAACCTAACACTGAAGCTTTCTTT. The full variable domain, completed using reference TRBV19 and TRBJ1-1, is DGGITQSPKYLFRKEGQNVTLSCEQNLNHDAMYWYRQDPGQGLRLIYYSQIVNDFQKGDIAEGYSVSREKKESFPLTVTSAQKNPTAFYLCASAGQPNTEAFFGQGTRLTVV.

A word on this clone: This sample also contains other DNA sequences that code for the same CDR3. V usage is TRBV7-9 and J usage is TRBJ1-1; D not certain. The CDR3 loop spans 11 amino acids. CDR1 SEHNR and CDR2 FQNEAQ come from the germline V gene (reference sequence). V was cut by 3 bases and J by 5 bases, with 4 bases left in between. CDR3 DNA sequence: TGTGCCAGCAGCTTCCATACTGAAGCTTTCTTT. Protein sequence: CASSFHTEAFF.

This chain joins TRBV7-9 and TRBJ2-1; TRBD1 matches 9 bases. V trimming: 6 bases; J trimming: 7 bases; junction bases outside the gene matches: 4. There are 13 residues in the CDR3. Per germline, CDR1 SEHNR and CDR2 FQNEAQ (reference sequence). CDR3 residues: CASRPDRGNEQFF. The CDR3 DNA reads TGTGCCAGCAGGCCGGACAGGGGAAATGAGCAGTTCTTC.

The sample holds a few counts of this clone. This sequence joins TRBV27 and TRBJ1-1; 9 bases fit TRBD1. J gave up 4 bases and V 5 bases, and 8 bases lay outside the gene matches. Germline V lookup: CDR1 MNHEY, CDR2 SMNVEV (reference sequence). The CDR3 runs to 15 residues. The CDR3 spells CASSTTGGITTEAFF. DNA for the CDR3: TGTGCCAGCAGTACGACAGGGGGAATAACCACTGAAGCTTTCTTT.

J is TRBJ2-2 and V is TRBV4-3, with 7 nucleotides matching TRBD2. CDR1 and CDR2 from the germline V gene are LGHNA and YSLEER. The CDR3 covers 16 residues. The V and J ends lost 2 bases and 6 bases, in that order; junction bases with no gene match: 9. The CDR3 DNA is TGCGCCAGCAGCCAAATGGTTACTAGCGTGCCCGGGGAGCTGTTTTTT. Translated, it gives CASSQMVTSVPGELFF.

A few counts support this clone. The V gene is TRBV4-2, the J gene TRBJ1-2, with unresolved D. V was shortened by 0 bases and J by 4 bases, with 15 bases between the two germline ends. This CDR3 contains 16 residues. Germline CDR1 reads LGHNA; CDR2 reads YNFKEQ. CDR3 amino acids: CASSQDLALGSYGYTF. The CDR3 nucleotides are TGTGCCAGCAGCCAAGATCTTGCCTTAGGAAGCTATGGCTACACCTTC.

The rearrangement uses TRBV7-3 and TRBJ2-1, with 11 bases aligning to TRBD2. CDR3 length: 17 residues. Looked up from germline, CDR1 is SGHTA and CDR2 is FQGTGA. The V and J ends lost 5 bases and 6 bases, in that order; junction bases with no gene match: 12. The CDR3 DNA sequence: TGTGCCAGCAGCAAGCTAGCGGGAGGACGTTCTGGCAATGAGCAGTTCTTC. Translation gives CASSKLAGGRSGNEQFF.

This clone was seen a few times. The chain couples TRBV7-8 to TRBJ2-5; TRBD1 agrees at 10 bases. Germline CDR1 is SGHVS and CDR2 is FQNEAQ. The CDR3 runs 15 residues. J lost 4 bases, V lost 5 bases, and 7 bases had no gene match. As DNA, the CDR3 is TGTGCCAGCAGCCCCACGAGGACAGGGGGAGAGACCCAGTACTTC. Protein: CASSPTRTGGETQYF. The variable domain in full, completed from reference TRBV7-8 and TRBJ2-5, reads GAGVSQSPRYKVAKRGQDVALRCDPISGHVSLFWYQQALGQGPEFLTYFQNEAQLDKSGLPSDRFFAERPEGSVSTLKIQRTQQEDSAVYLCASSPTRTGGETQYFGPGTRLLVL.

The chain is built from TRBV25-1 and TRBJ2-1, with D possibly TRBD2 on 6 matching bases. V lost 1 base, J lost 5 bases, and 15 bases lay in between. The CDR3 extends over 16 amino acids. From germline, CDR1 is MGHDK and CDR2 SYGVNS. Here the CDR3 DNA reads TGTGCCAGCAGTGAATTAGTTGCGGGGTCCGACAATGAGCAGTTCTTC. Its protein is CASSELVAGSDNEQFF.

The chain recombines TRBV9 with TRBJ2-2; 7 positions match TRBD2. The CDR3 runs 14 residues. J lost 7 bases, V lost 5 bases, and 8 bases had no gene match. The germline CDR1 and CDR2 sequences are SGDLS and YYNGEE. Written as DNA, the CDR3 is TGTGCCAGCAGTTCGGGGGGATCTTTCGGGGAGCTGTTTTTT. This encodes CASSSGGSFGELFF.